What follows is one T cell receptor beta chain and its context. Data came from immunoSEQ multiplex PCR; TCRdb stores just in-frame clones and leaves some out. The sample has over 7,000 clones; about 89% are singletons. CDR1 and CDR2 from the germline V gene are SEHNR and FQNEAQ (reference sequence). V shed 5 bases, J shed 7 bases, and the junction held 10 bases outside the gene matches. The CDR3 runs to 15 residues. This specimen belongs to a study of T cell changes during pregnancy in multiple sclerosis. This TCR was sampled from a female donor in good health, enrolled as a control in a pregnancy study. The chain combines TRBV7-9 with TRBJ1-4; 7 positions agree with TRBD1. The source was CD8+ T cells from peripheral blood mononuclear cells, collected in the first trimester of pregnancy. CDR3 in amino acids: CASSLKRGLGEKLFF. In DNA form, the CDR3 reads TGTGCCAGCAGCCTAAAAAGGGGGCTCGGTGAAAAACTGTTTTTT. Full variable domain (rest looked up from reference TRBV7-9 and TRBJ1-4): DTGVSQNPRHKITKRGQNVTFRCDPISEHNRLYWYRQTLGQGPEFLTYFQNEAQLEKSRLLSDRFSAERPKGSFSTLEIQRTEQGDSAMYLCASSLKRGLGEKLFFGSGTQLSVL.